One and the same sample provided the 18 T cell receptor beta chains below, sequenced in a study of PD-1 blockade in mismatch repair-deficient tumors. Time point of the sample: identical roughly 10-day culture without peptide (control). Antigens of these TCRs are unknown. Sequencing used immunoSEQ multiplex PCR; TCRdb keeps in-frame clones, though not all of them. The sample yields more than 13,000 clones, over 75% seen once. The sequences come from cells cultured in vitro, collected from a patient treated with pembrolizumab. These receptor sequences come from an adult with mismatch repair-deficient cancer.

The chain couples TRBV13 to TRBJ2-7; 16 nucleotides align to TRBD2. This CDR3 is built from 19 residues. The germline CDR1 and CDR2 sequences are PRHDT and FYEKMQ (reference sequence). Trimming at V came to 4 bases and at J to 2 bases, leaving 11 bases not matched to a gene. The chain's CDR3 is CASSSGRGLAGGPAYEQYF. CDR3 bases: TGTGCCAGCAGCTCCGGCAGGGGACTAGCGGGAGGGCCAGCCTACGAGCAGTACTTC.

The rearrangement joins TRBV11-2 to TRBJ1-1; D is possibly TRBD1 (6 bases). The CDR3 sequence is 16 residues long. The germline CDR1 and CDR2 sequences are SGHAT and FQNNGV. Trimming took 5 bases from V and 3 from J, leaving 19 bases between them. The CDR3 protein is CASSRQPRGGDTEAFF. CDR3 nucleotide sequence: TGTGCCAGCAGCCGACAGCCTAGGGGGGGGGACACTGAAGCTTTCTTT.

The chain has TRBV9 and TRBJ2-4, with D perhaps TRBD1 (5 bases). Germline values: CDR1 SGDLS, CDR2 YYNGEE. V shed 5 bases and J shed 1 base, with 7 bases lying between them. The CDR3 length is 13 residues. CDR3: CASSQGAKNIQYF. CDR3 nucleotide sequence: TGTGCCAGCAGTCAGGGTGCCAAAAACATTCAGTACTTC.

The rearrangement links TRBV9 to TRBJ2-3; D gene unclear. The CDR3 has 15 amino acids. Germline CDR1 is SGDLS and CDR2 is YYNGEE. The V gene lost 3 bases and the J gene lost 1 base, with 12 bases spanning the gap. CDR3 DNA: TGTGCCAGCAGCGCTCCAGCGCGTCGCACAGATACGCAGTATTTT. It translates to CASSAPARRTDTQYF.

The chain uses TRBV30 and TRBJ2-4; TRBD1 or TRBD2 may be the D gene (5 bases each). Looked up from germline, CDR1 is GTSNPN and CDR2 is SVGIG (reference sequence). The CDR3 has 15 residues. Trimming shortened V by 0 bases and J by 0 bases, and 9 bases separated the two germline ends. CDR3 in DNA: TGTGCCTGGAGTGTATTGGGGACAGCCAAAAACATTCAGTACTTC. It encodes CAWSVLGTAKNIQYF.

The J gene is TRBJ2-1, the V gene TRBV7-2, with 8 bases fitting TRBD2. The germline V gene encodes CDR1 SGHTA and CDR2 FQGNSA. After removal of 2 bases from V and 7 bases from J, the junction contained 4 bases not matched to a gene. CDR3 length equals 14 residues. CDR3 protein: CASSLNGRANEQFF. The CDR3 region has the DNA TGTGCCAGCAGCTTAAACGGGAGGGCTAATGAGCAGTTCTTC. The full variable domain, in which reference TRBV7-2 and TRBJ2-1 provide the parts outside the CDR3, is GAGVSQSPSNKVTEKGKDVELRCDPISGHTALYWYRQSLGQGLEFLIYFQGNSAPDKSGLPSDRFSAERTGGSVSTLTIQRTQQEDSAVYLCASSLNGRANEQFFGPGTRLTVL.

The V and J genes are TRBV5-1 and TRBJ2-1; 7 positions agree with TRBD2. CDR1 and CDR2 (germline): SGHRS, YFSETQ. The CDR3 runs to 14 residues. V was clipped by 4 bases and J by 9 bases; unmatched bases: 10. The CDR3 is CASSTITGRIEQFF. Here the CDR3 DNA reads TGCGCCAGCAGCACCATCACCGGGAGGATTGAGCAGTTCTTC.

V is TRBV5-1 and J is TRBJ2-5; TRBD1 matches 12 bases. J lost 4 bases, V lost 3 bases, and 4 bases had no gene match. The germline V gene encodes CDR1 SGHRS and CDR2 YFSETQ. The CDR3 has 15 residues. The CDR3 spells CASSWGDRGPETQYF. The CDR3 DNA reads TGCGCCAGCAGCTGGGGGGACAGGGGGCCAGAGACCCAGTACTTC.

The chain combines TRBV28 with TRBJ2-7; the D gene could be TRBD1 or TRBD2 (5 bases each). V lost 4 bases and J lost 3, with 16 bases in between. CDR1 is MDHEN, CDR2 SYDVKM, per germline. The CDR3 covers 15 residues. CDR3 sequence: CASSSPSGAGYEQYF. The CDR3 DNA reads TGTGCCAGCAGTTCCCCTTCCGGGGCCGGCTACGAGCAGTACTTC.

The V and J genes are TRBV2 and TRBJ2-5; D could derive from TRBD1 or TRBD2 (5 bases each). TRBJ2-7 matches the DNA end more closely, so the J call is doubtful. Germline V gene data show CDR1 as SNHLY and CDR2 as FYNNEI. This CDR3 is 16 amino acids long. CDR3 loop: CASSYRPGSSEPEQYF. The CDR3, as DNA: TGTGCCAGCAGCTATCGACCAGGGAGTTCGGAACCCGAGCAGTACTTC.

This rearrangement joins TRBV27 to TRBJ2-7; 10 bases are shared with TRBD2. CDR1 MNHEY and CDR2 SMNVEV come from the germline V gene (reference sequence). The CDR3 is 15 amino acids. After removal of 8 bases from V and 4 bases from J, the junction contained 11 bases not matched to a gene. The CDR3 DNA reads TGTGCCAGCTGGGGGTCTAGCGGGAGTGCGTACGAGCAGTACTTC. It translates to CASWGSSGSAYEQYF.

This chain joins TRBV9 and TRBJ2-5; D is perhaps TRBD1 or TRBD2 (6 bases each). CDR1 SGDLS and CDR2 YYNGEE come from the germline V gene. The CDR3 has 15 residues. V lost 2 bases to trimming and J lost 5 bases, with 16 bases between them. For the CDR3, the DNA is TGTGCCAGCAGCGTTTCCAGGGGAGGTCCGGAGACCCAGTACTTC. Its protein product is CASSVSRGGPETQYF.

The chain is built from TRBV7-9 and TRBJ1-2, with a weak D call TRBD1 (5 bases). Trimming shortened V by 5 bases and J by 4 bases, and 11 bases separated the two germline ends. There are 13 residues in the CDR3. Germline values: CDR1 SEHNR, CDR2 FQNEAQ (reference sequence). This CDR3 is CASSSTGGYGYTF. The CDR3, as DNA: TGTGCCAGCAGCAGTACGGGGGGCTATGGCTACACCTTC.

The rearrangement uses TRBV15 and TRBJ2-7; D is ambiguous. CDR1 and CDR2 (germline): LNHNV, YYDKDF (reference sequence). The CDR3 has 12 amino acids. Between the trimmed V and J ends, which lost 0 bases and 2 bases, there was a span of 2 bases. The CDR3: CATSRDTYEQYF. The CDR3 coding sequence is TGTGCCACCAGCAGAGACACCTACGAGCAGTACTTC.

This clone was detected only once. The rearrangement links TRBV4-1 to TRBJ2-3; 9 positions match TRBD2. With V trimmed by 1 base and J by 4 bases, 12 bases remained unmatched. Germline V gene sequence: CDR1 MGHRA, CDR2 YSYEKL. There are 18 residues in the CDR3. CDR3 nucleotide sequence: TGCGCCAGCAGCCAAGGTAGCCTAGCGGGATGGGGCTCAGATACGCAGTATTTT. Translation gives CASSQGSLAGWGSDTQYF.

CDR3 nucleotides: TGTGCCAGCAGTCCATCACCCTACAACACTGAAGCTTTCTTT. It encodes CASSPSPYNTEAFF. The chain combines TRBV28 with TRBJ1-1; no clear D. The CDR3 runs to 14 residues. V gave up 5 bases and J gave up 2 bases, with 12 bases separating them. The germline V gene encodes CDR1 MDHEN and CDR2 SYDVKM.

The chain carries TRBV19 and TRBJ1-5; tentative D call: TRBD1 (5 bases). V was cut by 5 bases and J by 2 bases, with 19 bases left in between. The CDR3 runs to 17 residues. Germline V gene sequence: CDR1 LNHDA, CDR2 SQIVND (reference sequence). Here the CDR3 DNA reads TGTGCCAGTAGTCTGCCTGGAGGGGTTCAGGGCAATCAGCCCCAGCATTTT. This translates into CASSLPGGVQGNQPQHF.

This clone occurred once. The J gene is TRBJ1-5, the V gene TRBV10-3, with a possible D match to TRBD1 (6 bases). Germline CDR1 is ENHRY and CDR2 is SYGVKD. The CDR3 sequence is 14 residues long. Trimming pared 3 bases from V and 7 bases from J, leaving 13 bases between. CDR3 coding DNA: TGTGCCATCAGTGAAGACAGGCCGCACCAGCCCCAGCATTTT. Its protein is CAISEDRPHQPQHF.